The 7 T cell receptor beta chains presented below share a single source sample, sequenced in a study of blood T cell repertoires in COVID-19 (dated by TCRdb to 2019 to 2021). Receptor amplification or capture employed the immunoSEQ multiplex PCR assay. Held by TCRdb, this immuneACCESS table contains in-frame sequences only and omits some clones. Under half of the omission traces to an unresolved V gene where checked; the cause of the rest is unknown. The sample table lists roughly 280,000 clones, 75% to 90% of them with a count of one. In total, the top ten clones hold approximately 9.9% of the sample. The specimen was peripheral blood. These receptors were taken from a woman aged 70-85 years with acute or convalescent COVID-19.

This clone was seen only a few times. The chain uses TRBV9 and TRBJ2-2; 12 bases are shared with TRBD1. The CDR3 has 15 amino acids. Germline lookup yields CDR1 SGDLS and CDR2 YYNGEE. V was clipped by 3 bases and J by 7 bases; unmatched bases: 4. The CDR3 is CASSEGQGAFGELFF. The CDR3 DNA follows: TGTGCCAGCAGCGAGGGACAGGGGGCCTTCGGGGAGCTGTTTTTT.

This chain joins TRBV2 and TRBJ1-5; D is uncertain. The ends were cut back, 7 bases at V and 5 bases at J, with 9 bases in the middle. The V gene's germline CDR1 is SNHLY and CDR2 FYNNEI. The CDR3 runs to 12 residues. CDR3 amino acids: CASTQLDQPQHF. The CDR3 DNA reads TGTGCCAGCACCCAACTTGATCAGCCCCAGCATTTT.

Only one count was recorded for this clone. The chain uses TRBV6-4 and TRBJ2-1; D is uncertain. Germline values: CDR1 MRHNA, CDR2 SNTAGT. V dropped 3 bases and J dropped 5 bases, with 20 bases sitting between them. The CDR3 spans 17 residues. CDR3 DNA sequence: TGTGCCAGCAGTGATCCCGCAGGTATCTCAAGCAACAATGAGCAGTTCTTC. Protein sequence: CASSDPAGISSNNEQFF.

This clone has a single count. V is TRBV19 and J is TRBJ2-6, with TRBD1 matching 8 bases. The germline gives CDR1 LNHDA, CDR2 SQIVND (reference sequence). Trimming cost V 5 bases and J 0 bases; bases outside gene matches: 6. This CDR3 is 17 amino acids long. In nucleotides, the CDR3 is TGTGCCAGTAGTTCCCGGACAGGGTACTCTGGGGCCAACGTCCTGACTTTC. It translates to CASSSRTGYSGANVLTF.

The rearrangement uses TRBV4-2 and TRBJ1-2; tentatively, D is TRBD1 (6 bases). V lost 3 bases and J 6 bases, leaving 17 bases between the germline ends. The CDR3 contains 15 residues. CDR1 is LGHNA, CDR2 YNFKEQ, per germline. CDR3 sequence: CASSQSDRRIDGYTF. CDR3 coding DNA: TGTGCCAGCAGCCAGTCCGACAGGCGGATCGATGGCTACACCTTC.

The chain uses TRBV4-1 and TRBJ2-7; D ambiguous. CDR1 is MGHRA, CDR2 YSYEKL, per germline. The length of the CDR3 is 13 residues. Trimming took off 4 bases at V and 1 base at J, with 8 bases between the two ends. The CDR3 DNA reads as TGCGCCAGCAGCCGGATCGGGTCCTACGAGCAGTACTTC. It encodes CASSRIGSYEQYF.

V gene TRBV7-8 combines with J gene TRBJ2-2; 8 bases are shared with TRBD2. CDR1 is SGHVS and CDR2 is FQNEAQ in the germline V gene. The J segment lost 5 bases and the V segment lost 4 bases, leaving 24 bases of the junction unmatched. CDR3 length: 21 amino acids. CDR3 sequence: CASSSTLSRLGLAMGTGELFF. Written as DNA, the CDR3 is TGTGCCAGCAGCTCCACCCTTAGTAGACTAGGACTAGCCATGGGGACCGGGGAGCTGTTTTTT.